Sequencing of this T cell receptor beta chain was carried out in a study of CD8 T cells in ankylosing spondylitis (TCRdb year 2017). Broadly, across the study: T cell receptor beta repertoires were profiled in healthy donors and ankylosing spondylitis patients so that disease-linked TCR variants could be found. The full study cohort comprised about 25 ankylosing spondylitis patients and 85 to 120 healthy donors. Peripheral blood was sampled, and synovial fluid was additionally collected from ankylosing spondylitis patients. Study-wide findings and limitations: Some motif variants had previously been reported in the synovial fluid and blood of reactive arthritis patients, which suggests shared mechanisms of disease initiation. According to the report, matched synovial fluid samples from ankylosing spondylitis patients were significantly enriched for the disease-linked clones. The disease-linked clones had a CD8+ phenotype and were found at relatively low frequencies in peripheral blood. A TCR beta motif of fewer than 10 highly homologous amino acid variants appeared characteristic of blood from ankylosing spondylitis patients.

This clonotype showed up many times. Its antigen has not been determined. The input lacks base qualities; no much larger clone sits a single base away. The CDR3 numbers 16 residues from cysteine through phenylalanine. Only the CDR3 region is kept as DNA, spanning 48 bases read in frame from base 1. The germline V gene (reference sequence) provides CDR1 DFQATT and CDR2 SNEGSKA. The germline ends are 23 bases apart after V is trimmed by 6 bases and J by 4 bases. Sequencing was carried out with an Illumina HiSeq 2500. TCR beta libraries were prepared by quantitative 5'-RACE with molecular barcodes. Concerning the study's data processing: To identify disease-linked TCR variants, a new computational method was used, one built on a probabilistic model of VDJ rearrangement. In TCRdb, the public reads were trimmed at Q25 with fastp and aligned with MiXCR, with productive beta chains retained. Each entry is one CDR3 protein sequence, shown with its most common DNA and genes. TCRdb, rather than the study authors, made the V and J calls. Within this sample are fewer than 550,000 distinct CDR3 sequences, with over 4% of them counted one time only. The ten largest clones add up to approximately 4% of the sample.

Source material: blood, either unsorted or a sorted T cell fraction (not recorded which). This sequence uses TRBV20-1 and TRBJ2-3; matching of 6 bases hints at TRBD2 as the D gene. The clonotype comes from a male donor with ankylosing spondylitis. For the CDR3, the sequence is CSASHVAGWGADTQYF. The DNA is as follows: TGCAGTGCATCCCATGTGGCGGGATGGGGGGCAGATACGCAGTATTTT.